This TCR beta chain was captured in a study of siplizumab effects on memory and regulatory T cells. The assay was immunoSEQ multiplex PCR, and TCRdb's table has in-frame clones only and misses some. The sample holds roughly 120,000 clones, about 94% seen once. General study findings and limits: Apparently key alloresponse contributors, naive T cells also seemed more diverse than memory cells. Mappable alloreactive CD4+ clones were on average about 70% Treg-derived with siplizumab, 26.9% in controls.

Germline V gene lookup returns CDR1 SGHVS and CDR2 FNYEAQ. The CDR3 spans 16 residues. Deletions cut 2 bases from V and 1 base from J, with 11 bases between. About this clone: The antigen is not known.

The clonotype comes from a human donor in good health. The chain couples TRBV7-6 to TRBJ2-2; no reliable D call. The sequencing input was non-Treg CD4+ T cells sorted from blood. In DNA, the CDR3 is TGTGCCAGCAGCTTACGTCAGGCTGTGAACACCGGGGAGCTGTTTTTT. As protein: CASSLRQAVNTGELFF.